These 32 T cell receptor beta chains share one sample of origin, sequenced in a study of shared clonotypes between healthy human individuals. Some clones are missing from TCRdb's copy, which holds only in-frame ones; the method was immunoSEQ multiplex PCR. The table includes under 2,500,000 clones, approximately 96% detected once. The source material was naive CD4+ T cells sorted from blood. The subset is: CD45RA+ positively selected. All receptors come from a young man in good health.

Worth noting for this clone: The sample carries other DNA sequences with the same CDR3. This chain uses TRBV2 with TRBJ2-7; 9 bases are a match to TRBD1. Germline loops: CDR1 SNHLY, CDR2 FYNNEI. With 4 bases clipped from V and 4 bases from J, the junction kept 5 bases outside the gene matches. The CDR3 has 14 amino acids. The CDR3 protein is CASSGGQGPYEQYF. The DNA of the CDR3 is TGTGCCAGCAGTGGCGGACAGGGGCCTTACGAGCAGTACTTC.

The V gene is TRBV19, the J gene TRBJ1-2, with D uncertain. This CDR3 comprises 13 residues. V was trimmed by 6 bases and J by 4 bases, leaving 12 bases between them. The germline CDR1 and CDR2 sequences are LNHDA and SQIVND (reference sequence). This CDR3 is CASSPTEGYGYTF. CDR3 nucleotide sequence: TGTGCCAGTAGCCCCACCGAAGGCTATGGCTACACCTTC.

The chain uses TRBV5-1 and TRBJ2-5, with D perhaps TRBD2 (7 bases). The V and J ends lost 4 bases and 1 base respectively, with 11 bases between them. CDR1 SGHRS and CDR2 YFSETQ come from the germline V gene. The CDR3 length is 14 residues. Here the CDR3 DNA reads TGCGCCAGCAGCACCCGGGGGGCCCAAGAGACCCAGTACTTC. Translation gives CASSTRGAQETQYF.

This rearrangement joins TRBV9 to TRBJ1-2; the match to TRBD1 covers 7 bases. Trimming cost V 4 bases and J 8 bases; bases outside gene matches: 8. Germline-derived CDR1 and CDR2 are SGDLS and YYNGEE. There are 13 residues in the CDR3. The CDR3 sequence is CASSTDRAGGYTF. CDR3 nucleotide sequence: TGTGCCAGCAGCACTGACAGGGCCGGAGGCTACACCTTC. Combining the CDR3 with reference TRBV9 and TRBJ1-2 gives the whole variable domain DSGVTQTPKHLITATGQRVTLRCSPRSGDLSVYWYQQSLDQGLQFLIQYYNGEERAKGNILERFSAQQFPDLHSELNLSSLELGDSALYFCASSTDRAGGYTFGSGTRLTVV.

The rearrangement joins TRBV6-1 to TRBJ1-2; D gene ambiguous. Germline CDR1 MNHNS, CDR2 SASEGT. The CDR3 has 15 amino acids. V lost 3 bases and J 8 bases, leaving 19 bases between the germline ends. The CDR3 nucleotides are TGTGCCAGCAGTGAGGGGTCGGGTTTTTCGCGCGGCTACACCTTC. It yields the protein CASSEGSGFSRGYTF.

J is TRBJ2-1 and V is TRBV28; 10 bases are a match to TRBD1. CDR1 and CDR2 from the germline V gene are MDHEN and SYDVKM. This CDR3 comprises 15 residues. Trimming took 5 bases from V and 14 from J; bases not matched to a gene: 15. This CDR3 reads CASSKDRGYQLEEFF. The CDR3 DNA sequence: TGTGCCAGCAGTAAGGACAGGGGGTACCAGTTAGAGGAGTTCTTC.

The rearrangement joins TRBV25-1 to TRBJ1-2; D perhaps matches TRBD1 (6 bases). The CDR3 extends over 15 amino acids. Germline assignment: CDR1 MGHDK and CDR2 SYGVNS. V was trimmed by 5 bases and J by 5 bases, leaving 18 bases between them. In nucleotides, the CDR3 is TGTGCCAGCAGTCGTTCCGGGACATGGGGTTATGGCTACACCTTC. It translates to CASSRSGTWGYGYTF.

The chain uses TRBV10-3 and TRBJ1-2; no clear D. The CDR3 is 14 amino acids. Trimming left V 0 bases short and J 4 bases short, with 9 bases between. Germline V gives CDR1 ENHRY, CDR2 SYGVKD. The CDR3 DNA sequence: TGTGCCATCAGTGAGTCAGAGGGTAGCTATGGCTACACCTTC. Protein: CAISESEGSYGYTF.

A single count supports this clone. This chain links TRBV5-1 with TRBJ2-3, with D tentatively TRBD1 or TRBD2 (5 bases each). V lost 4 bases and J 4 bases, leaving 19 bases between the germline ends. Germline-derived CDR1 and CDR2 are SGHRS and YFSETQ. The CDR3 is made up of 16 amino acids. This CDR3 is CASSTAGGASSDTQYF. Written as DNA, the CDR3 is TGCGCCAGCAGCACCGCGGGTGGGGCCAGCTCAGATACGCAGTATTTT.

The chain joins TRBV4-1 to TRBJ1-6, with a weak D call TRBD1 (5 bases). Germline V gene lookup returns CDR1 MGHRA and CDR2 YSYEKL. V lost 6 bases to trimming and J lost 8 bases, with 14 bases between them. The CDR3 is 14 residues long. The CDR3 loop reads CASSRSGVDSPLHF. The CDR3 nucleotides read TGCGCCAGCAGTAGGTCGGGGGTGGATTCACCCCTCCACTTT.

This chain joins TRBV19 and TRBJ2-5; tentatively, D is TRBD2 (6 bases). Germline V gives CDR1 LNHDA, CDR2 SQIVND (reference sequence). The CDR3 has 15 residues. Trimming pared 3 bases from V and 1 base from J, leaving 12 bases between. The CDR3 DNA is TGTGCCAGTAGTATTGGTGGGGGGACCCAAGAGACCCAGTACTTC. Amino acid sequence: CASSIGGGTQETQYF.

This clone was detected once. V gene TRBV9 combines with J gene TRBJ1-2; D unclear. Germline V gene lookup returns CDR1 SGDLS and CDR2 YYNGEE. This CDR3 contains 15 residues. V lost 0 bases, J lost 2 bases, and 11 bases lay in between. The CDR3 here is CASSVGWSPNYGYTF. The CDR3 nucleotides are TGTGCCAGCAGCGTAGGATGGAGTCCCAACTATGGCTACACCTTC.

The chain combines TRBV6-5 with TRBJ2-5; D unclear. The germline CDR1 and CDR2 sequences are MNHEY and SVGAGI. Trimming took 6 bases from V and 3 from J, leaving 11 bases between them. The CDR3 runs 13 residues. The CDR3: CASSRRPKETQYF. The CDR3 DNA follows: TGTGCCAGCAGCCGGCGACCGAAAGAGACCCAGTACTTC.

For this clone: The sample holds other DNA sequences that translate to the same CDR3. In DNA, the CDR3 is TGTGCCAGCAGCCTGACACCGAACACTGAAGCTTTCTTT. Translation: CASSLTPNTEAFF. The V and J genes are TRBV7-9 and TRBJ1-1; no firm D call. V was clipped by 5 bases and J by 1 base, with 8 bases between them. The germline gives CDR1 SEHNR, CDR2 FQNEAQ (reference sequence). The CDR3 runs to 13 residues.

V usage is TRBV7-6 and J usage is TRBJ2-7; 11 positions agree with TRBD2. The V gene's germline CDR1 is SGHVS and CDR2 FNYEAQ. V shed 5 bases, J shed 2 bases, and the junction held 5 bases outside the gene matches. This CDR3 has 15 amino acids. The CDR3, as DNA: TGTGCCAGCAGCATGGGACTAGCGGAAACCTACGAGCAGTACTTC. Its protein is CASSMGLAETYEQYF.

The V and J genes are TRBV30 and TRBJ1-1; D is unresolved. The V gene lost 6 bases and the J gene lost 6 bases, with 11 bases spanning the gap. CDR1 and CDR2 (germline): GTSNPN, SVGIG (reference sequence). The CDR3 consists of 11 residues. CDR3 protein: CACQPEAEAFF. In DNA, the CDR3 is TGTGCCTGTCAGCCTGAGGCTGAAGCTTTCTTT.

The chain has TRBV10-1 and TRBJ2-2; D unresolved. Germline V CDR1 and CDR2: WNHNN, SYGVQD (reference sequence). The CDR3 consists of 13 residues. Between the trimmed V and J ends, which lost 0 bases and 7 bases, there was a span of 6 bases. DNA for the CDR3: TGCGCCAGCAGTGAGTCGATGGTCGGGGAGCTGTTTTTT. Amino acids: CASSESMVGELFF.

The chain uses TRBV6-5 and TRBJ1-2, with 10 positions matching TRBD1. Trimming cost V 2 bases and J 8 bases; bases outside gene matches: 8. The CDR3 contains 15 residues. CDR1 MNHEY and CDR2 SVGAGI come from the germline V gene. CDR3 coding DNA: TGTGCCAGCAGTTACCTGGGACAGGGGATAGGGGGCTACACCTTC. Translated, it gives CASSYLGQGIGGYTF.

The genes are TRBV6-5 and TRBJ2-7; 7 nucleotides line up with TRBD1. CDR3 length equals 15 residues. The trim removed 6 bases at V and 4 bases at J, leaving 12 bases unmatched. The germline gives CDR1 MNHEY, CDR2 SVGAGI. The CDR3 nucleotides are TGTGCCAGCAGCCCCGGGACAGCAGGCCAATACGAGCAGTACTTC. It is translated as CASSPGTAGQYEQYF.

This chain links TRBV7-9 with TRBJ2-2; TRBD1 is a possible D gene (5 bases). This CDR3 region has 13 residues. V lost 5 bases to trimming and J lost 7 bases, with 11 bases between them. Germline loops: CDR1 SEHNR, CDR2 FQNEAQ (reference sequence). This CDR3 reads CASSPKTDGELFF. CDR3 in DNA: TGTGCCAGCAGCCCGAAGACAGACGGGGAGCTGTTTTTT.

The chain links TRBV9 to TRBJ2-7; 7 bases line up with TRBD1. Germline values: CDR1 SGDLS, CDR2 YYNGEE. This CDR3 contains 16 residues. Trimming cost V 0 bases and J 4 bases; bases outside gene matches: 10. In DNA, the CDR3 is TGTGCCAGCAGCGTAGCGGGCCAGGGACAGACTTACGAGCAGTACTTC. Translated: CASSVAGQGQTYEQYF. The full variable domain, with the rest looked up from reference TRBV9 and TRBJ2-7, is DSGVTQTPKHLITATGQRVTLRCSPRSGDLSVYWYQQSLDQGLQFLIQYYNGEERAKGNILERFSAQQFPDLHSELNLSSLELGDSALYFCASSVAGQGQTYEQYFGPGTRLTVT.

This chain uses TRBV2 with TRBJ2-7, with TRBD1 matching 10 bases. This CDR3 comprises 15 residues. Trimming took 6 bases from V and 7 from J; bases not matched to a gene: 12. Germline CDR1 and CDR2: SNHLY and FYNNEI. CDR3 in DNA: TGTGCCAGCAGCGGCTTGGACAGGGGGGGTGTGGAGCAGTACTTC. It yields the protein CASSGLDRGGVEQYF.

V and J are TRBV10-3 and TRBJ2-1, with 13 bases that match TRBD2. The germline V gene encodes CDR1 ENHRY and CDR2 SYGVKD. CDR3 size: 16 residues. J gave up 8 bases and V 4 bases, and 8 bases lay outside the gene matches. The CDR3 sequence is CAISGSTSGGAYEQFF. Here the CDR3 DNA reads TGTGCCATCAGTGGGAGTACTAGCGGGGGGGCATATGAGCAGTTCTTC.

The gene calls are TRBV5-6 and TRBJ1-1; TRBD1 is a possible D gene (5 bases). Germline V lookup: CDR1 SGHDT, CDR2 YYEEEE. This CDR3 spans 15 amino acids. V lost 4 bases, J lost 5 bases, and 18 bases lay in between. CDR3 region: CASSLSVQGVTEAFF. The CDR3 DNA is TGTGCCAGCAGCCTTTCAGTCCAGGGTGTAACTGAAGCTTTCTTT.

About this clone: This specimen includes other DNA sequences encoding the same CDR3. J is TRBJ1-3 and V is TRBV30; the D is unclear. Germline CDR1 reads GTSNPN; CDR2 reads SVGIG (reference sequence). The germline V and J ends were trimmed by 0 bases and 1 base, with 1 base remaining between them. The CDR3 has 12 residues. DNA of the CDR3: TGTGCCTGGAGTGTTTCTGGAAACACCATATATTTT. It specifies CAWSVSGNTIYF.

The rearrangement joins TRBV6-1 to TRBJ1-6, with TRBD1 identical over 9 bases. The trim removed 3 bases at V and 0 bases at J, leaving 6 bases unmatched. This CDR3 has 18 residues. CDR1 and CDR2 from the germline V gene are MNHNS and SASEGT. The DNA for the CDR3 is TGTGCCAGCAGTGACGGGACAGGGTCGACCTCCTATAATTCACCCCTCCACTTT. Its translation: CASSDGTGSTSYNSPLHF.

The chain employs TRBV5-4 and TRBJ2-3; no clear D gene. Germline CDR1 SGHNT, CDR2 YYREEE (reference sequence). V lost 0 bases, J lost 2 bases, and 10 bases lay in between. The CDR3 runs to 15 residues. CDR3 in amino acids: CASSLDSTPTDTQYF. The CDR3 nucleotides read TGTGCCAGCAGCTTGGACAGTACCCCCACAGATACGCAGTATTTT.

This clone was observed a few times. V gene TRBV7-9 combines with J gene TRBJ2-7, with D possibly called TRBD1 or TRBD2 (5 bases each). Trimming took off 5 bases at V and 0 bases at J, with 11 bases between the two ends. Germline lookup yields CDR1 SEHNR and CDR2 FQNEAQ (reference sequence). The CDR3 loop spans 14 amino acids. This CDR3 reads CASSPRDGSYEQYF. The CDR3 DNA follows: TGTGCCAGCAGCCCCCGGGACGGCTCCTACGAGCAGTACTTC.

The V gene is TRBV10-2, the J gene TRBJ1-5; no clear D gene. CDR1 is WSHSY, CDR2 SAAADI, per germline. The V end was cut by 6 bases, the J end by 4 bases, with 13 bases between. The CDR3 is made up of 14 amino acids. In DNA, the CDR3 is TGCGCCAGCAGAGAGACCTCGTCGAATCAGCCCCAGCATTTT. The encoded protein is CASRETSSNQPQHF.

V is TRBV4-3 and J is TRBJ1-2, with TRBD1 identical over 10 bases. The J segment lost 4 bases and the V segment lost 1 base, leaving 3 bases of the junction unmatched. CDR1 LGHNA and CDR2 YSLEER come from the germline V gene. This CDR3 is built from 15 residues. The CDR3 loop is CASSQGTGGTYGYTF. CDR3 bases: TGCGCCAGCAGCCAAGGGACAGGGGGAACCTATGGCTACACCTTC.

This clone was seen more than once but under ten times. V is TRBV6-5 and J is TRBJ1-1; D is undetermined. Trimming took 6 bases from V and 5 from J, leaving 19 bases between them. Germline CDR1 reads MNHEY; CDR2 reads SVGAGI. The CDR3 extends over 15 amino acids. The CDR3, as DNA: TGTGCCAGCAGACCCAGGCCGGGGTTTAGGACTGAAGCTTTCTTT. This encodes CASRPRPGFRTEAFF.

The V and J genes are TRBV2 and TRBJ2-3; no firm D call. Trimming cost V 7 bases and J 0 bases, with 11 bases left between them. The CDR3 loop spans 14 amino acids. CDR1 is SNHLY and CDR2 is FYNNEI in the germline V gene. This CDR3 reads CASTNAVSTDTQYF. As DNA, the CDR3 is TGTGCCAGCACGAACGCGGTGAGCACAGATACGCAGTATTTT.